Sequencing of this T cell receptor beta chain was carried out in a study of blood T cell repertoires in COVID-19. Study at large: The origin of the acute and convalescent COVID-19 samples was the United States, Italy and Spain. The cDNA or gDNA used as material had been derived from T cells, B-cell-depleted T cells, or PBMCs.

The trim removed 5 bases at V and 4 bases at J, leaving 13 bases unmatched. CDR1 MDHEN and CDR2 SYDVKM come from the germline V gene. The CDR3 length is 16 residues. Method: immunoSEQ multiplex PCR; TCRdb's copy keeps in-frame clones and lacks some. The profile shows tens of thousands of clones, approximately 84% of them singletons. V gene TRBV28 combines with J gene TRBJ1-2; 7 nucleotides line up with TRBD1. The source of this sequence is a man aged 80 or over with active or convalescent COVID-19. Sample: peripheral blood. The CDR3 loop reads CASSPRRQGFGYGYTF. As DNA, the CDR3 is TGTGCCAGCAGTCCCAGAAGACAGGGATTCGGCTATGGCTACACCTTC.